The subject of this entry is one T cell receptor (beta chain). This sample is drawn from a study of blood T cell repertoires in COVID-19. Background on the study: Sample material is recorded as cDNA or gDNA derived from T cells, B-cell-depleted T cells, or PBMCs.

TCRdb keeps only in-frame clones here, not all; method: immunoSEQ multiplex PCR. The table lists about 36,000 clones, about three quarters of them singletons, with less than 2.5% in the top ten. The clonotype was recovered from a man between 60 and 70 years old with active COVID-19. Sequencing was performed on peripheral blood.

As DNA, the CDR3 is TGCGCCAGCAGCTTGGATCCATCGAGCTCCTACGAGCAGTACTTC. Its translation is CASSLDPSSSYEQYF. This chain connects TRBV5-1 to TRBJ2-7; the D is unclear. CDR3 length: 15 residues. V was pared by 0 bases and J by 0 bases, with 10 bases between. The germline CDR1 and CDR2 sequences are SGHRS and YFSETQ.